The following is a T cell receptor beta chain sequence with its context. Assay: immunoSEQ multiplex PCR; the TCRdb copy retains only in-frame clones and omits some. Of 110,000 to 150,000 clones listed, 70% to 90% were seen once; the top ten hold about 3.2%. Germline values: CDR1 MGHRA, CDR2 YSYEKL. The CDR3 has 11 amino acids. Trimming took off 3 bases at V and 6 bases at J, with 5 bases between the two ends. This entry is derived from a study of blood T cell repertoires in COVID-19. This receptor was obtained from a man between 45 and 60 years old with acute or convalescent COVID-19. The sequenced material came from peripheral blood. The rearrangement uses TRBV4-1 and TRBJ1-2; D remains ambiguous. CDR3 coding DNA: TGCGCCAGCAGCCACGGGGATGGCTACACCTTC. Its protein product is CASSHGDGYTF.